Sequencing of this TCR beta chain was carried out in a study of OX40 agonist ivuxolimab in advanced cancers. For the study at large: Age averaged 60 years (range roughly 23 to 85), and around 87% were male. Checkpoint inhibitors had been given previously to 40% of patients. The study's findings and limits: No antigen was identified for the clonally expanded peripheral T cells.

As regards this clone: Its antigen is currently unknown.

Data came from immunoSEQ multiplex PCR; TCRdb stores just in-frame clones and leaves some out. The sample has about 49,000 clones, 85% to 95% seen once; the top ten hold roughly 11%. The CDR3 totals 13 residues. Germline-derived CDR1 and CDR2 are SQVTM and ANQGSEA. Trimming took 2 bases from V and 2 from J, leaving 9 bases between them. The starting material was CD4+ or CD8+ T cells sorted from blood, obtained in a trial of the OX40 agonist ivuxolimab. The chain recombines TRBV29-1 with TRBJ1-1; no reliable D call. This clonotype was sampled from an adult with an advanced solid tumor such as melanoma, head and neck, liver or kidney cancer. The CDR3 reads CSVETGLNTEAFF. The CDR3 DNA is TGCAGCGTTGAAACCGGGCTAAACACTGAAGCTTTCTTT.